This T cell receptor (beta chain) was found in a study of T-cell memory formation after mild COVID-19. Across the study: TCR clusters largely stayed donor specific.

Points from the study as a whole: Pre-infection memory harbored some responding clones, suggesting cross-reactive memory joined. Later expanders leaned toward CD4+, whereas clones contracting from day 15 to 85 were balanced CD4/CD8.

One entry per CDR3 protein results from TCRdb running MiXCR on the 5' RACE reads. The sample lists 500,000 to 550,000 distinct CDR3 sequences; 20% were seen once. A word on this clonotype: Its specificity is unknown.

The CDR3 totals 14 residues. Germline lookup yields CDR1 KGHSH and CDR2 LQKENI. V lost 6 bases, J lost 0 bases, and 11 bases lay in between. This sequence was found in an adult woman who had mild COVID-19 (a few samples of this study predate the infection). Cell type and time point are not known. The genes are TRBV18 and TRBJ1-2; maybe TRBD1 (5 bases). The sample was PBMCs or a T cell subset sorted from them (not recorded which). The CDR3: CASSKEGTNYGYTF. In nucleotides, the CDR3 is TGTGCCAGCTCGAAAGAGGGGACTAACTATGGCTACACCTTC.